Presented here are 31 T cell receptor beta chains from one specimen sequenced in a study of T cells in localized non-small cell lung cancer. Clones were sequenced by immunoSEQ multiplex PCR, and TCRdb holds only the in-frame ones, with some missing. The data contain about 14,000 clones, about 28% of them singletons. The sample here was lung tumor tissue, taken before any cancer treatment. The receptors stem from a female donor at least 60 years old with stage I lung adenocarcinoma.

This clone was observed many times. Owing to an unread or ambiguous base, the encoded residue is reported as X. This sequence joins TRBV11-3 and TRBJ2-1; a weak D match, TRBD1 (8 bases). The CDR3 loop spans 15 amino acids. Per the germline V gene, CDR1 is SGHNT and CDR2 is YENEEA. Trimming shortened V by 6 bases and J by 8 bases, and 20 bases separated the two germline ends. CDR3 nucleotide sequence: TGTGCCAGCAGTGCAAGCGGGACAGGRGCTGATGAGCAGTTCTTC. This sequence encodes CASSASGTXADEQFF. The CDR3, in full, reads CASSASGTGADEQFF.

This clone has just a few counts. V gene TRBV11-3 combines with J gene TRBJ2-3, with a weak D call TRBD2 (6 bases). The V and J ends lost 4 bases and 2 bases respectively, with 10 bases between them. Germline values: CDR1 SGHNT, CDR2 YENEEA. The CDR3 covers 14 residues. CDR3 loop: CASSWDFTTDTQYF. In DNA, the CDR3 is TGTGCCAGCAGCTGGGACTTTACCACAGATACGCAGTATTTT.

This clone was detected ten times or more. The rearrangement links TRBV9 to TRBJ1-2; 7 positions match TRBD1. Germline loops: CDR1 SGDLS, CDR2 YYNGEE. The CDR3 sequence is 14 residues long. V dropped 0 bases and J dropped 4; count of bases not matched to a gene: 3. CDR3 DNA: TGTGCCAGCAGCGTAGGACAGGGCTCCTATGGCTACACCTTC. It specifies CASSVGQGSYGYTF.

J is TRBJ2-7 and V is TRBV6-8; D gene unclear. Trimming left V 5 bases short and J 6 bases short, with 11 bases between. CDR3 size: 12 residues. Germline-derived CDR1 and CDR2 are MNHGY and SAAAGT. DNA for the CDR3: TGTGCCAGCAGTCACCCCCCGGGCGAGCAGTACTTC. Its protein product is CASSHPPGEQYF.

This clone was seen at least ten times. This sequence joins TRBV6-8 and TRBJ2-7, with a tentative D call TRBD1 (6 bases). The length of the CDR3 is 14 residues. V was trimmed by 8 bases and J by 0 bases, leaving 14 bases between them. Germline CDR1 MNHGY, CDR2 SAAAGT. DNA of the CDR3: TGTGCCAGCGTTGGGGGCATCAGCTCCTACGAGCAGTACTTC. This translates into CASVGGISSYEQYF.

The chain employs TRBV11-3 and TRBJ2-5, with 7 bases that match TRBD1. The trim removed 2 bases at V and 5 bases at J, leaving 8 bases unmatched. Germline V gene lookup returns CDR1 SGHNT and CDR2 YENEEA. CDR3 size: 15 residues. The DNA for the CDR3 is TGTGCCAGCAGCTTACGGAACAGGGGCGGGGAGACCCAGTACTTC. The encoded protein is CASSLRNRGGETQYF.

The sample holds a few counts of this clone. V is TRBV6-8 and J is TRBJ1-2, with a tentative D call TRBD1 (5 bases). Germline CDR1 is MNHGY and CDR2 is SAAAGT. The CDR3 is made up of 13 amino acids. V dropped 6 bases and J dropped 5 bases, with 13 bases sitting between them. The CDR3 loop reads CASRFGANYGYTF. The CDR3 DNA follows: TGTGCCAGCAGATTCGGGGCCAATTATGGCTACACCTTC.

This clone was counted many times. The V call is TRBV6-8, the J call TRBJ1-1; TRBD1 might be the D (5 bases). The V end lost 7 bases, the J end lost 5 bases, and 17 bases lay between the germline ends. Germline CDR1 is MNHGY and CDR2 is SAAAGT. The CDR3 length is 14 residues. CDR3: CASTWTGAGTEAFF. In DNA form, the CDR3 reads TGTGCCAGCACTTGGACTGGGGCGGGGACTGAAGCTTTCTTT.

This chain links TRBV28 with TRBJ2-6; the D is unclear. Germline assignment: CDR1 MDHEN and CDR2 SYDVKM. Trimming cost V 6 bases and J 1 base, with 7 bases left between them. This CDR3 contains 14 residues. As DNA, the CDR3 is TGTGCCAGCAGCTTTCGGTCTGGGGCCAACGTCCTGACTTTC. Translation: CASSFRSGANVLTF.

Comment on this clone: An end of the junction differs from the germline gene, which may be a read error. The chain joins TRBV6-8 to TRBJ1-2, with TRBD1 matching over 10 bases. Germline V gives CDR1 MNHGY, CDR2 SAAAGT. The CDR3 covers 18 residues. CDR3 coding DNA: TGTGCCAGCAGACCAGACTCGGCACCGGGACAGGGGAACTCTGGCTACACCTTC. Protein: CASRPDSAPGQGNSGYTF.

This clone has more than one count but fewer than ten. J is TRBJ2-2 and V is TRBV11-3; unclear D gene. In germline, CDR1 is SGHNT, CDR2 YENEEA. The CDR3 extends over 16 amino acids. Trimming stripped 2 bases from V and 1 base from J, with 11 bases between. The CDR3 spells CASSLIFLLNTGELFF. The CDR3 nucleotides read TGTGCCAGCAGCTTAATCTTCCTCTTGAACACCGGGGAGCTGTTTTTT.

CDR3 in amino acids: CASSVQVTSTDTQYF. The CDR3 coding sequence is TGTGCCAGCAGCGTACAGGTGACTAGCACAGATACGCAGTATTTT. The chain recombines TRBV11-3 with TRBJ2-3; D possibly corresponds to TRBD1 (5 bases). V lost 5 bases to trimming and J lost 0 bases, with 12 bases between them. Germline V CDR1 and CDR2: SGHNT, YENEEA. This CDR3 comprises 15 residues. Using reference TRBV11-3 and TRBJ2-3 for the parts outside the CDR3, the full variable domain is EAGVVQSPRYKIIEKKQPVAFWCNPISGHNTLYWYLQNLGQGPELLIRYENEEAVDDSQLPKDRFSAERLKGVDSTLKIQPAELGDSAVYLCASSVQVTSTDTQYFGPGTRLTVL.

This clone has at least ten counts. The CDR3 sequence: CASSLDILAGETQYF. The CDR3 DNA is TGTGCCAGCAGCTTAGATATTCTAGCCGGGGAGACCCAGTACTTC. This chain links TRBV11-3 with TRBJ2-5; D is perhaps TRBD2 (5 bases). Germline V gives CDR1 SGHNT, CDR2 YENEEA. CDR3 length equals 15 residues. The germline V and J ends were trimmed by 0 bases and 5 bases, with 13 bases remaining between them.

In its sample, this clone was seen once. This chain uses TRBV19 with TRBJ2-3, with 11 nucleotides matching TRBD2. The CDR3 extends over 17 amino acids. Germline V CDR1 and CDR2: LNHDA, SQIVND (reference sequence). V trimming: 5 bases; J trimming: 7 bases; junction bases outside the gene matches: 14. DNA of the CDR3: TGTGCCAGTAGTGCGCCCTCACTAGCGGGAGCTAGAAATACGCAGTATTTT. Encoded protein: CASSAPSLAGARNTQYF.

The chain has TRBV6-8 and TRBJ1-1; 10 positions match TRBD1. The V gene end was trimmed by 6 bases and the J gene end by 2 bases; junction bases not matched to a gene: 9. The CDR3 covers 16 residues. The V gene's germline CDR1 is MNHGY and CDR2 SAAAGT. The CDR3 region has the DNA TGTGCCAGCAGCCGGGACAGGGGATATTCTAACACTGAAGCTTTCTTT. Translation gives CASSRDRGYSNTEAFF.

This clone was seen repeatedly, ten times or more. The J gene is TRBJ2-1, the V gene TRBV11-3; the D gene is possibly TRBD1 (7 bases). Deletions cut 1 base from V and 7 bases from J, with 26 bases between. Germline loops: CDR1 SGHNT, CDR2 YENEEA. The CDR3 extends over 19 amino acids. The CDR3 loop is CASSLGLGSAGGGRNEQFF. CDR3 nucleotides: TGTGCCAGCAGCTTAGGATTGGGTTCTGCAGGGGGAGGAAGGAATGAGCAGTTCTTC.

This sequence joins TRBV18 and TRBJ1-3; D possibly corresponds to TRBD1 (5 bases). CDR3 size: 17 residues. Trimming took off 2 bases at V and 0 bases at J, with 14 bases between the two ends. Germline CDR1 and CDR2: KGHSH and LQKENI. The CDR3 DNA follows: TGTGCCAGCTCACCAAGTAGGTCAGGGAGCTCTGGAAACACCATATATTTT. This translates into CASSPSRSGSSGNTIYF.

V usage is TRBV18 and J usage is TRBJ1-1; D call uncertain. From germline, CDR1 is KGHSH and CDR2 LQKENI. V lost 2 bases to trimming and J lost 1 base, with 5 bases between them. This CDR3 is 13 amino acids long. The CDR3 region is CASSPTENTEAFF. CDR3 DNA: TGTGCCAGCTCACCAACGGAGAACACTGAAGCTTTCTTT.

CDR3 coding DNA: TGTGCCAGCAGCCTCGGGCCTAGGAGTGAAAAACTGTTTTTT. It encodes CASSLGPRSEKLFF. The chain employs TRBV14 and TRBJ1-4; D not certain. This CDR3 spans 14 amino acids. V was trimmed by 4 bases and J by 7 bases, leaving 13 bases between them. CDR1 and CDR2 (germline): SGHDN, FVKESK.

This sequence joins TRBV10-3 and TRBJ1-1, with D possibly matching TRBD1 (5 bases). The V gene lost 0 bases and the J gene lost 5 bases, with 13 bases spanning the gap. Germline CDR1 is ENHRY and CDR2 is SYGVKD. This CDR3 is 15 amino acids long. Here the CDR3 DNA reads TGTGCCATCAGTGAGTCGAGCCAGGGAAGGACTGAAGCTTTCTTT. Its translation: CAISESSQGRTEAFF.

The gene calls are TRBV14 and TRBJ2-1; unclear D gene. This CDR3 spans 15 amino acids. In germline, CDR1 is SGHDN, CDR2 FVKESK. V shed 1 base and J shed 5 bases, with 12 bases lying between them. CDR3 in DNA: TGTGCCAGCAGCCAAGGAGTTGTGCGAAACAATGAGCAGTTCTTC. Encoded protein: CASSQGVVRNNEQFF.

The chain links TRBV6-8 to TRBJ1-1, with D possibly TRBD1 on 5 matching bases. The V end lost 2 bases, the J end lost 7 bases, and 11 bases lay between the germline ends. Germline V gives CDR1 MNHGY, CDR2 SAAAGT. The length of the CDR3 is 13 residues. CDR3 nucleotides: TGTGCCAGCAGTTACCACAGGAATCTTGAAGCTTTCTTT. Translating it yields CASSYHRNLEAFF.

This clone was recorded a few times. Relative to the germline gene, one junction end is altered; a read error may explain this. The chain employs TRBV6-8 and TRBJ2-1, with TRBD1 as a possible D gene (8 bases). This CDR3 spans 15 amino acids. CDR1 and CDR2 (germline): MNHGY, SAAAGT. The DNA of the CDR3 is TGTGCCATCAGTGTCCGGACAGGGAGGGCCAGTGAGCAGTTCTTC. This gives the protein CAISVRTGRASEQFF.

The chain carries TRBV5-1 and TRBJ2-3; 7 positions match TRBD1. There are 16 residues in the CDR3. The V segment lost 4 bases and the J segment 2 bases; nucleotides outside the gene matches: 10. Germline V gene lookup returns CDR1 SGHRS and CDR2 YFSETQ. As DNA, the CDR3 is TGCGCCAGCAGCCTCAGGGGGTCCGGCGCCACAGATACGCAGTATTTT. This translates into CASSLRGSGATDTQYF.

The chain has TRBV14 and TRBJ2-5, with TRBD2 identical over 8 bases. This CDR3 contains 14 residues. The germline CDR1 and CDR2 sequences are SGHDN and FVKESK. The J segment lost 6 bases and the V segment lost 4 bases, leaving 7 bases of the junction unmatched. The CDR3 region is CASSPTGTRKTQYF. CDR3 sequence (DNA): TGTGCCAGCAGCCCAACCGGGACTAGAAAGACCCAGTACTTC.

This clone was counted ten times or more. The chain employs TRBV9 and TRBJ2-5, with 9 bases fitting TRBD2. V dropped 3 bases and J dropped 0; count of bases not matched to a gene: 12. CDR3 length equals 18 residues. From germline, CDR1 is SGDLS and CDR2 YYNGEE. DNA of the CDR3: TGTGCCAGCAGCGAAGAAGGGACTAGCCATATGTACCAAGAGACCCAGTACTTC. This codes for CASSEEGTSHMYQETQYF.

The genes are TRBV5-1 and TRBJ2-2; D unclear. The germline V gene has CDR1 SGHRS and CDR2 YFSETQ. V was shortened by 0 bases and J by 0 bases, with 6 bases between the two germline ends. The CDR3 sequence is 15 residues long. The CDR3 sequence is CASSLATANTGELFF. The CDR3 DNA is TGCGCCAGCAGCTTGGCCACAGCGAACACCGGGGAGCTGTTTTTT.

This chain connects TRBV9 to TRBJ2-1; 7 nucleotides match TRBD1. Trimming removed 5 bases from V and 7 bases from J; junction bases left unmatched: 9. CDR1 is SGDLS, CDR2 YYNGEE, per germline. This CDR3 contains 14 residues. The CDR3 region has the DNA TGTGCCAGCAGTGAAGCCGGGACAGTTAATGAGCAGTTCTTC. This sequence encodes CASSEAGTVNEQFF.

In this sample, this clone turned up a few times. CDR3 sequence: CASSVATADTQYF. The CDR3 DNA is TGTGCCAGCAGCGTAGCTACAGCAGATACGCAGTATTTT. The chain uses TRBV9 and TRBJ2-3; D unresolved. The V and J ends lost 0 bases and 4 bases respectively, with 6 bases between them. The CDR3 consists of 13 residues. Germline V lookup: CDR1 SGDLS, CDR2 YYNGEE.

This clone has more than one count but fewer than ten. CDR3 in amino acids: CATRMRGTGELFF. The CDR3 coding sequence is TGTGCCACTCGCATGCGGGGCACCGGGGAGCTGTTTTTT. This rearrangement joins TRBV6-8 to TRBJ2-2; possibly TRBD2 for D (6 bases). The V and J ends lost 10 bases and 4 bases respectively, with 13 bases between them. Germline CDR1 MNHGY, CDR2 SAAAGT. The CDR3 sequence is 13 residues long.

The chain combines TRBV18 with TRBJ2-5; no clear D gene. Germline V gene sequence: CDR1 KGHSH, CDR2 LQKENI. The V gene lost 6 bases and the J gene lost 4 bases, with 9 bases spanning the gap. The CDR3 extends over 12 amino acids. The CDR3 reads CASSFAPETQYF. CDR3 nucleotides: TGTGCCAGCTCCTTTGCTCCAGAGACCCAGTACTTC.